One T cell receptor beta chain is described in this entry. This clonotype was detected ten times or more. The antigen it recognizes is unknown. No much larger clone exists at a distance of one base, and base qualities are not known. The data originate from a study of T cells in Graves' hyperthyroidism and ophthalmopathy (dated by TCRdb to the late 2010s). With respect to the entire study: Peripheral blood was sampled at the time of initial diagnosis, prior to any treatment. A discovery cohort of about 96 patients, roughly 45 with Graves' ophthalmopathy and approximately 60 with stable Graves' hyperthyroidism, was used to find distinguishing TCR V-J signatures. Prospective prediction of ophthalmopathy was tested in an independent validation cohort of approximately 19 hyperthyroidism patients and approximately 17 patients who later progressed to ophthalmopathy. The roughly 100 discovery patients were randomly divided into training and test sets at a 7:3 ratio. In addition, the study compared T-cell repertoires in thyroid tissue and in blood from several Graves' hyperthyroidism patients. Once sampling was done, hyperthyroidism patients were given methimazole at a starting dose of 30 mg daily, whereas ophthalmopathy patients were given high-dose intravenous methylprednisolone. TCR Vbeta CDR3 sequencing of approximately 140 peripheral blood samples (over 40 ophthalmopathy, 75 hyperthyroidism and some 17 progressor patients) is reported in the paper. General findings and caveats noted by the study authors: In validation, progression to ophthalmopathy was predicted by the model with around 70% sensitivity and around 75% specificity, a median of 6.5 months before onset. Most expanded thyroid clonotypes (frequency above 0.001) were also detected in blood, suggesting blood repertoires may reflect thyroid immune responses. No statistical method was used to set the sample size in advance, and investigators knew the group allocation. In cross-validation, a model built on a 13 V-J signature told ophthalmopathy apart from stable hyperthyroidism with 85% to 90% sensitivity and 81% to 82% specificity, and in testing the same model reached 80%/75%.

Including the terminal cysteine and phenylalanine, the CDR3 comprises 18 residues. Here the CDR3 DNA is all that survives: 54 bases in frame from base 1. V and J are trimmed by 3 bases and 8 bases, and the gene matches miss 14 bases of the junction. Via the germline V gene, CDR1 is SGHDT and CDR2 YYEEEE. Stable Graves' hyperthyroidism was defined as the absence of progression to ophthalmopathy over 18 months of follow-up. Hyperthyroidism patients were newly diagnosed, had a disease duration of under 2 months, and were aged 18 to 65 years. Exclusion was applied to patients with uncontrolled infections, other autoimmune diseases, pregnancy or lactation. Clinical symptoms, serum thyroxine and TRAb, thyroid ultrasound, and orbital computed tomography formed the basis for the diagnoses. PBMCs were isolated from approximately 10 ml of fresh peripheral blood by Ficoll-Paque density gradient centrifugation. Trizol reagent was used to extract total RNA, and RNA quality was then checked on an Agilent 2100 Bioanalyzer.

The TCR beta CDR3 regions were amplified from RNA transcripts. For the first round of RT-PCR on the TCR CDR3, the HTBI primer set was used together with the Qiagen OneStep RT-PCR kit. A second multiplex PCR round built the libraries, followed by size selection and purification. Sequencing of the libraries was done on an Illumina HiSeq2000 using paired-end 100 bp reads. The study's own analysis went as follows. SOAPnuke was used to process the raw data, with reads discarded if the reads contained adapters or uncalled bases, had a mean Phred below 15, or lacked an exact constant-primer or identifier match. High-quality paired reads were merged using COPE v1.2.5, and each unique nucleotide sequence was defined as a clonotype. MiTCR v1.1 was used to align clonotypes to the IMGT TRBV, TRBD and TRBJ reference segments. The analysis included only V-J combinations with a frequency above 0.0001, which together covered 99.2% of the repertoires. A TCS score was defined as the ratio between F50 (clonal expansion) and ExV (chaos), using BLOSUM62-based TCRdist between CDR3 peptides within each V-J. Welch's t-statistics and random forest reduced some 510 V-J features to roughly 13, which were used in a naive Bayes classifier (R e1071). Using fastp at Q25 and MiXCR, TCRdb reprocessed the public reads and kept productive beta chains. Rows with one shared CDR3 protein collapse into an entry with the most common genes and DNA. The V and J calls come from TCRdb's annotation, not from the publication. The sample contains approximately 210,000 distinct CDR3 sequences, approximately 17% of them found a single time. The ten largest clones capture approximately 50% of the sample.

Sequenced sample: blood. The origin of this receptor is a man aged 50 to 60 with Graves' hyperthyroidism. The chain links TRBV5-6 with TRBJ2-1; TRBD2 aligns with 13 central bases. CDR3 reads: CASSSTVPGLAGWDEQFF. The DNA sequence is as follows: TGTGCCAGCAGCTCGACAGTCCCGGGACTAGCGGGATGGGATGAGCAGTTCTTC.